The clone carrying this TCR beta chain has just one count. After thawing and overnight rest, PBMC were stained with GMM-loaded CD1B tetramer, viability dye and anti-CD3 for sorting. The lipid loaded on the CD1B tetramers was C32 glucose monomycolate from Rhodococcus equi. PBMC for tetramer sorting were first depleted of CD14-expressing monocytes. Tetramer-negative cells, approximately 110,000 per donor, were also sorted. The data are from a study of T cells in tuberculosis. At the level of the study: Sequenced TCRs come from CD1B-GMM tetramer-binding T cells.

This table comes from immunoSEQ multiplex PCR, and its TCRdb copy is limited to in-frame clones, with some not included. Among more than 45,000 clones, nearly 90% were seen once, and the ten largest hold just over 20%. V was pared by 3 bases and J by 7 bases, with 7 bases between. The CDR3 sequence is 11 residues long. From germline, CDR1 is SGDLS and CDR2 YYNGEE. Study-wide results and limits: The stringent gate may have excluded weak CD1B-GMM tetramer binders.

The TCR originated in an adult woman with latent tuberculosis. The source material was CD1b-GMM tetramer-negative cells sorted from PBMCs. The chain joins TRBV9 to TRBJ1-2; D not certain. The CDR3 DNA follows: TGTGCCAGCAGCGGTGCAGTTGGCTACACCTTC. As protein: CASSGAVGYTF.